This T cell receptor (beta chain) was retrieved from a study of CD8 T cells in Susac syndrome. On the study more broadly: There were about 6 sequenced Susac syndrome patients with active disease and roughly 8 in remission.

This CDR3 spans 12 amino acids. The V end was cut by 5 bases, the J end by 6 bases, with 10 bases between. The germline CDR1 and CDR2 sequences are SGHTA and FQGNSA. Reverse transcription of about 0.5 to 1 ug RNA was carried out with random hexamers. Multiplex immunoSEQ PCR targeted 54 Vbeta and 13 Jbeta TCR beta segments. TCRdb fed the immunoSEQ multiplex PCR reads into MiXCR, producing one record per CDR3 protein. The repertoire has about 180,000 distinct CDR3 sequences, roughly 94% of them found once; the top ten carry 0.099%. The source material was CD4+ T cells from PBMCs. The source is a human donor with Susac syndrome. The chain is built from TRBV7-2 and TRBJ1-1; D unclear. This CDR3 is CASSAFMSEAFF. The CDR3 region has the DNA TGTGCCAGCAGCGCCTTCATGTCTGAAGCTTTCTTT.